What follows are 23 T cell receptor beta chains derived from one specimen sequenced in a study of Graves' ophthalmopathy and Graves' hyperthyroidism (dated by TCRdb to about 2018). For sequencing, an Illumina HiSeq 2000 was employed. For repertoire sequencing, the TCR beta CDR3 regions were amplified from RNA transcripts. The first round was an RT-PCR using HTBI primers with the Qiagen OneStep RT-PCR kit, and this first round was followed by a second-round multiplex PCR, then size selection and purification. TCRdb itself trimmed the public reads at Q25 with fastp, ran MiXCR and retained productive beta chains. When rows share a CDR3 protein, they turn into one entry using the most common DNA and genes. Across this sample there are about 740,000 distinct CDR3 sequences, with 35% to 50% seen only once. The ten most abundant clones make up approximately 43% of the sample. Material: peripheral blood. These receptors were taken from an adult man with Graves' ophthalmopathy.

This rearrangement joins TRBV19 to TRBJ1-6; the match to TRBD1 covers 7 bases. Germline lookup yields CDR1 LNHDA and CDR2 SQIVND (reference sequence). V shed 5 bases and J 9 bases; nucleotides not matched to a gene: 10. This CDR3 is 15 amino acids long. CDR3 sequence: CASSPGQAGSSPLHF. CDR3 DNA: TGTGCCAGTAGTCCAGGACAGGCGGGCAGTTCACCCCTCCACTTT.

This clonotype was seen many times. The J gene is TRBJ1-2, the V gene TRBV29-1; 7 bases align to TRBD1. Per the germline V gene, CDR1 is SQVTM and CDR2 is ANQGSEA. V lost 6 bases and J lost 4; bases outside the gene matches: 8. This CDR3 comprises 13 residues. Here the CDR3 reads CSVPWDRIYGYTF. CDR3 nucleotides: TGCAGCGTGCCGTGGGACAGAATCTATGGCTACACCTTC.

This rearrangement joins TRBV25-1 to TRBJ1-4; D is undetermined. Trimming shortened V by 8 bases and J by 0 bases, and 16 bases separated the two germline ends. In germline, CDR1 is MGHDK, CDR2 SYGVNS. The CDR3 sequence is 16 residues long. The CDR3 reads CASGGVWTPTNEKLFF. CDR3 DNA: TGTGCCAGCGGCGGTGTGTGGACCCCAACTAATGAAAAACTGTTTTTT.

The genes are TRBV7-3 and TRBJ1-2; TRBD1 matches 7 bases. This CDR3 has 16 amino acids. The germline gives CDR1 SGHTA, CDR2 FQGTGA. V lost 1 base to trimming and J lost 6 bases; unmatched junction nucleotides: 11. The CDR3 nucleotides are TGTGCCAGCAGCTTAAGGGACAGTTATGCCGGGCATGGCTACACCTTC. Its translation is CASSLRDSYAGHGYTF.

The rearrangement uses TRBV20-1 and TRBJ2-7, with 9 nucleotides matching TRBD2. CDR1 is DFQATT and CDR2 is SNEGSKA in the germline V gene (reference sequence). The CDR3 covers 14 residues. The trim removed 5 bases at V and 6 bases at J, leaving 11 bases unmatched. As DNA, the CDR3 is TGCAGTGCTGGGGGTGGACTAGCGACAGTCGAGCAGTACTTC. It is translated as CSAGGGLATVEQYF.

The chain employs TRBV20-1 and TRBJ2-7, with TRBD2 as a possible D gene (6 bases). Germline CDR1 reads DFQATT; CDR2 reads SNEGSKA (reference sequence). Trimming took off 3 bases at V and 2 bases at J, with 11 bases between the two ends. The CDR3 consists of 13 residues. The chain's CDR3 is CSARDRGTYEQYF. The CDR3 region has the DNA TGCAGTGCTAGGGACCGGGGGACCTACGAGCAGTACTTC.

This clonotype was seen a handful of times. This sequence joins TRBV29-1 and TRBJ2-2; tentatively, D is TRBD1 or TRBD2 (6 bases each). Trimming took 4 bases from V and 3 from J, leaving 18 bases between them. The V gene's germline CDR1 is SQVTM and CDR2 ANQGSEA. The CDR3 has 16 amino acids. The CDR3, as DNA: TGCAGCGTTGGGCTGTTTCCCGGGGGCTACACCGGGGAGCTGTTTTTT. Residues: CSVGLFPGGYTGELFF.

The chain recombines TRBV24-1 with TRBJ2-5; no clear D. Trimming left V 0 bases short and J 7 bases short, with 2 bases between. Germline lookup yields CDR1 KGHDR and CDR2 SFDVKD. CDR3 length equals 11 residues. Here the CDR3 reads CATSDLLTQYF. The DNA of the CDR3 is TGTGCCACCAGTGATTTGTTGACCCAGTACTTC.

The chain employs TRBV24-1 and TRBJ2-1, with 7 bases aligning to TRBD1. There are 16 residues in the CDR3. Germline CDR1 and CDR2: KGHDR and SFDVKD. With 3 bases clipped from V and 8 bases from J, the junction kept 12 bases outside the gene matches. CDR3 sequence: CATSDPGTGTGDEQFF. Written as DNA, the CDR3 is TGTGCCACCAGTGATCCCGGTACAGGCACAGGGGATGAGCAGTTCTTC.

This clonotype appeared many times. The CDR3 DNA reads as TGTGCCACCAGCAGTGGAAAGGACAGGACCTCTGGAAACACCATATATTTT. It encodes CATSSGKDRTSGNTIYF. The chain joins TRBV15 to TRBJ1-3, with 7 nucleotides matching TRBD1. V shed 3 bases and J 0 bases; nucleotides not matched to a gene: 8. Germline lookup yields CDR1 LNHNV and CDR2 YYDKDF (reference sequence). The CDR3 is 17 residues long.

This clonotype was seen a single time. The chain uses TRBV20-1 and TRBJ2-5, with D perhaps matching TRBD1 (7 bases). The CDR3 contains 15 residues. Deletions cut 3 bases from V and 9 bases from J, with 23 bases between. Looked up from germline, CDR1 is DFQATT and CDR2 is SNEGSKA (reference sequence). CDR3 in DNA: TGCAGTGCTAGCGGAAGGGGGCCGCGGGGATTTGCCCAGTACTTC. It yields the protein CSASGRGPRGFAQYF.

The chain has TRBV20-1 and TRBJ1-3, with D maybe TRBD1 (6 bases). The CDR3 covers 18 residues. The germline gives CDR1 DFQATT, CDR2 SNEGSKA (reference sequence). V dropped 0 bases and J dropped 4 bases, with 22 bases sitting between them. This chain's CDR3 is CSARDPITGSGSGNTIYF. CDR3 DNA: TGCAGTGCTAGAGATCCAATAACAGGGTCAGGTTCCGGAAACACCATATATTTT.

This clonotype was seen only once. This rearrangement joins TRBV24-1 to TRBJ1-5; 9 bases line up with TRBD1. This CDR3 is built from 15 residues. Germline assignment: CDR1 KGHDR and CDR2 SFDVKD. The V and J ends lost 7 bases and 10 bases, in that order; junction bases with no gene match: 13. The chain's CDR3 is CATSSQGTGMPPQHF. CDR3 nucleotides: TGTGCCACCAGCAGCCAAGGGACAGGGATGCCTCCCCAGCATTTT.

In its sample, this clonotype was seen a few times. CDR3 nucleotides: TGTGCCTGGAGTGGACGAGAGACCCAGTACTTC. Amino acids: CAWSGRETQYF. V gene TRBV30 combines with J gene TRBJ2-5; D is unresolved. Germline loops: CDR1 GTSNPN, CDR2 SVGIG (reference sequence). The CDR3 spans 11 residues. V gave up 1 base and J gave up 4 bases, with 4 bases separating them. Full variable domain (remainder filled in from reference TRBV30 and TRBJ2-5): SQTIHQWPATLVQPVGSPLSLECTVEGTSNPNLYWYRQAAGRGLQLLFYSVGIGQISSEVPQNLSASRPQDRQFILSSKKLLLSDSGFYLCAWSGRETQYFGPGTRLLVL.

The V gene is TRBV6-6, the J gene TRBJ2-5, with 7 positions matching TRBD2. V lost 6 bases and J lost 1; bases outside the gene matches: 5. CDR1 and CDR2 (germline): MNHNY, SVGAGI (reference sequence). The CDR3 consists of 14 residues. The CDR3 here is CASSGSGIQETQYF. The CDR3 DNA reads TGTGCCAGCAGCGGGAGCGGGATCCAAGAGACCCAGTACTTC.

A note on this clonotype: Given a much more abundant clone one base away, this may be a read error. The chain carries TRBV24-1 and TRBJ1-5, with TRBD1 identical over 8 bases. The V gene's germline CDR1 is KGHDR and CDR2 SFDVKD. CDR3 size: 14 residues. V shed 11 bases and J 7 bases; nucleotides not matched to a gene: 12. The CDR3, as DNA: TGTGCCAGCAGCAAAGACAGGGGCGGACAGCCCCAGCATTTT. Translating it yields CASSKDRGGQPQHF.

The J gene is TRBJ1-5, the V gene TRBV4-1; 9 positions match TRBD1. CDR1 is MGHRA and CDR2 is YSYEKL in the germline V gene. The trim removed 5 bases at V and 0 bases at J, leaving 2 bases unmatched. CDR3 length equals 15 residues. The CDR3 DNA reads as TGCGCCAGCAGCGAGACAGGGGGTAGCAATCAGCCCCAGCATTTT. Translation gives CASSETGGSNQPQHF.

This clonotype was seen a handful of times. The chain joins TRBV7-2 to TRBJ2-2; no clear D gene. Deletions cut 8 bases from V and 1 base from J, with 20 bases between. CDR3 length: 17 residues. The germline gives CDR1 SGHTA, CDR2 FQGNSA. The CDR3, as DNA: TGTGCCAGCGGATGGGCCATCTCATCCGGGAACACCGGGGAGCTGTTTTTT. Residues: CASGWAISSGNTGELFF. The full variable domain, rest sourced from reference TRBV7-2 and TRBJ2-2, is GAGVSQSPSNKVTEKGKDVELRCDPISGHTALYWYRQSLGQGLEFLIYFQGNSAPDKSGLPSDRFSAERTGGSVSTLTIQRTQQEDSAVYLCASGWAISSGNTGELFFGEGSRLTVL.

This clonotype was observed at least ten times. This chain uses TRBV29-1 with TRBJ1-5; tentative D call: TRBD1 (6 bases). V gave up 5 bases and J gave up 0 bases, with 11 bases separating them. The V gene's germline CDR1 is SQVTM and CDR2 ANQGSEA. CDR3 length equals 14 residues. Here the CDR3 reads CSVPGATSNQPQHF. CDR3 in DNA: TGCAGCGTTCCGGGGGCGACTAGCAATCAGCCCCAGCATTTT.

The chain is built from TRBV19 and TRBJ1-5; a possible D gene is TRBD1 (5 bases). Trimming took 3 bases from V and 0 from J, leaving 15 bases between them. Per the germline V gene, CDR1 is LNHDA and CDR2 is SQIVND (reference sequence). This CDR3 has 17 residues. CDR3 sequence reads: CASSISGTLYSNQPQHF. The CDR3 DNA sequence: TGTGCCAGTAGTATCTCAGGGACCCTATATAGCAATCAGCCCCAGCATTTT.

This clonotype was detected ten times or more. The CDR3 sequence: CASSQQRGSEAFF. The CDR3 nucleotides read TGTGCCAGCAGCCAGCAAAGGGGGTCTGAAGCTTTCTTT. This chain uses TRBV7-3 with TRBJ1-1; D possibly corresponds to TRBD1 (6 bases). The CDR3 spans 13 residues. Germline V gene lookup returns CDR1 SGHTA and CDR2 FQGTGA. The V end was cut by 5 bases, the J end by 6 bases, with 13 bases between.

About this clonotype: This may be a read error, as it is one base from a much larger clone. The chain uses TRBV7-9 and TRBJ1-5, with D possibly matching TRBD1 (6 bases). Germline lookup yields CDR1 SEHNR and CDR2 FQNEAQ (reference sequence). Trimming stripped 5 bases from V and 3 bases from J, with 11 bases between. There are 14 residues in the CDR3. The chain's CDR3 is CASSPGTINQPQHF. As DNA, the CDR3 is TGTGCCAGCAGCCCCGGGACAATCAATCAGCCCCAGCATTTT. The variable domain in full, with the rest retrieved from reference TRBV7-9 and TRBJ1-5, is DTGVSQNPRHKITKRGQNVTFRCDPISEHNRLYWYRQTLGQGPEFLTYFQNEAQLEKSRLLSDRFSAERPKGSFSTLEIQRTEQGDSAMYLCASSPGTINQPQHFGDGTRLSIL.

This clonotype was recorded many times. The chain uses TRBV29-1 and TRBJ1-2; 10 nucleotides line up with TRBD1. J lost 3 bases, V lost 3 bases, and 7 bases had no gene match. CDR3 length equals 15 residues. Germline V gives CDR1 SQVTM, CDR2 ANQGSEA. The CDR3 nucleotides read TGCAGCGTTGATTCTATAGGACAGGGGGACTATGGCTACACCTTC. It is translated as CSVDSIGQGDYGYTF.